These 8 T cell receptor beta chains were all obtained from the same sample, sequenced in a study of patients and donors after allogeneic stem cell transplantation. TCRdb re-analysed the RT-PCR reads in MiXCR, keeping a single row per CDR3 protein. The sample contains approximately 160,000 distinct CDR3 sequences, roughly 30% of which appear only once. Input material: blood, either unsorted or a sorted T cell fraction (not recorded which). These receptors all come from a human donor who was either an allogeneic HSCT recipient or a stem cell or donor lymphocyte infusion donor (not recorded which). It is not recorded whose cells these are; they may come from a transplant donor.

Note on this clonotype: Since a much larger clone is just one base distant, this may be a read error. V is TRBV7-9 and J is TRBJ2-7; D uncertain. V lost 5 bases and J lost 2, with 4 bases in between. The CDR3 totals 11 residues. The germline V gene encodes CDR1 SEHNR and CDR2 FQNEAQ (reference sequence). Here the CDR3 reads CASSATYEQYF. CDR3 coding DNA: TGTGCCAGCAGCGCAACCTACGAGCAGTACTTC.

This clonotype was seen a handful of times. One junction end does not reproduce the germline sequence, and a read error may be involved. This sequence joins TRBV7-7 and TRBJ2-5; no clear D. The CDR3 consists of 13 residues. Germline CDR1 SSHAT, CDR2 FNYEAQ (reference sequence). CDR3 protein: CASSLVGSETQYF. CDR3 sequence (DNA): TGTGCTAGCAGCTTAGTTGGATCGGAGACCCAGTACTTC.

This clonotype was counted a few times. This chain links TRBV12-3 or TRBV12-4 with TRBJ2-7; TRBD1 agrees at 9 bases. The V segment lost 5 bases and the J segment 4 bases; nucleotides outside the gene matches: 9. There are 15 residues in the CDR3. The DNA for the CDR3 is TGTGCCAGCAGTCCCGTGACAGGGGGGACTTACGAGCAGTACTTC. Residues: CASSPVTGGTYEQYF.

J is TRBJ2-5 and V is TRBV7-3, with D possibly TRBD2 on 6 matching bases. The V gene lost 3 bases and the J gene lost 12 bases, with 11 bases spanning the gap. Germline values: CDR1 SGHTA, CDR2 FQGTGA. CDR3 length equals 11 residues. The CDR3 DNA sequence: TGTGCCAGCAGCTTGACTAGTTATAAGTACTTC. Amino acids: CASSLTSYKYF. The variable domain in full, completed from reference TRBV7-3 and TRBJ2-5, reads GAGVSQTPSNKVTEKGKYVELRCDPISGHTALYWYRQSLGQGPEFLIYFQGTGAADDSGLPNDRFFAVRPEGSVSTLKIQRTERGDSAVYLCASSLTSYKYFGPGTRLLVL.

The CDR3 DNA reads as TGTGCCAGCGAAGGGGTTGGTGAAACCTACGAGCAGTACTTC. The encoded protein is CASEGVGETYEQYF. This chain joins TRBV6-2 or TRBV6-3 and TRBJ2-7; a possible D gene is TRBD1 (5 bases). The germline CDR1 and CDR2 sequences are MNHEY and SVGEGT. Trimming took off 8 bases at V and 2 bases at J, with 16 bases between the two ends. This CDR3 comprises 14 residues.

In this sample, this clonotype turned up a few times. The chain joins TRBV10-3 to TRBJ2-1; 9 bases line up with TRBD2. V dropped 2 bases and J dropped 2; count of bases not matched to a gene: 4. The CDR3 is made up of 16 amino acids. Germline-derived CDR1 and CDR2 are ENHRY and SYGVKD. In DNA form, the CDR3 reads TGTGCCATCAGTGAGGGGACTAGCATCCCCTACAATGAGCAGTTCTTC. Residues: CAISEGTSIPYNEQFF.

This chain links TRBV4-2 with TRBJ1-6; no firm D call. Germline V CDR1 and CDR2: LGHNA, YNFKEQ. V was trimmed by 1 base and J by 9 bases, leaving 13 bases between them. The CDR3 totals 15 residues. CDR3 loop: CASSQGTPGLSPLHF. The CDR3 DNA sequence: TGTGCCAGCAGCCAAGGGACGCCCGGACTTTCACCCCTCCACTTT.

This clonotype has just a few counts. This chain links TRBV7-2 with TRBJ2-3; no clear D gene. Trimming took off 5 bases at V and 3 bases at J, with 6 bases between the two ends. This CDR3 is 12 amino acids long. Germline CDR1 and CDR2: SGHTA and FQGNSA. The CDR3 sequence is CASSPRTDTQYF. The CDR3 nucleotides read TGTGCCAGCAGCCCAAGGACAGATACGCAGTATTTT.